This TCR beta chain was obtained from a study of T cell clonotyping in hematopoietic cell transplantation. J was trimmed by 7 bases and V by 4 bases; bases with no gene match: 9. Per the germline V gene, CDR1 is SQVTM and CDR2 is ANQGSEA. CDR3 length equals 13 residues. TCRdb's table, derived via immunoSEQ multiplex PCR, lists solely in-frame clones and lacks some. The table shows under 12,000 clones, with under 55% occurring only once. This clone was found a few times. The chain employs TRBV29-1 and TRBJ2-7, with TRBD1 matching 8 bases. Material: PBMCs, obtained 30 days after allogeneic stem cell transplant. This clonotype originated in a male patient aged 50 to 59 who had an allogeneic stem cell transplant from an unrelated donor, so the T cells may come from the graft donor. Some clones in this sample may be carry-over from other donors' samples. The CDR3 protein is CSVAGTGSQEQYF. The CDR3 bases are TGCAGCGTTGCCGGGACAGGCAGCCAGGAGCAGTACTTC.